This T cell receptor beta chain originates from a study of blood T cell repertoires in COVID-19. Study background: Spain, Italy and the United States supplied samples that represented acute and convalescent COVID-19. From T cells, B-cell-depleted T cells, or PBMCs came the material, which was cDNA or gDNA.

In the source study's methods: Amplification of reference gene primers was used by the study to estimate nucleated cell counts. TCRdb's copy holds only in-frame clones and misses some; the assay was immunoSEQ multiplex PCR. The V and J calls and clone size come from that table; D and trimming were worked out from the DNA. Here the sample spans around 160,000 clones, around 90% being singletons. V lost 0 bases and J 9 bases, leaving 9 bases between the germline ends. The CDR3 length is 13 residues. The germline CDR1 and CDR2 sequences are ENHRY and SYGVKD. Sequencing input: peripheral blood. The source is a young man with acute or convalescent COVID-19. V and J are TRBV10-3 and TRBJ2-1; tentatively, D is TRBD1 (6 bases). The DNA of the CDR3 is TGTGCCATCAGTGAGTCGCCGGACAGTGAGCAGTTCTTC. Translated: CAISESPDSEQFF.